This record looks at one TCR beta chain sequence and its context. Each CDR3 protein gets one entry after TCRdb re-called the 5' RACE reads with MiXCR. The table shows around 550,000 distinct CDR3 sequences, with over 12% occurring only once. V lost 1 base, J lost 5 bases, and 4 bases stayed unmatched. Germline assignment: CDR1 SEHNR and CDR2 FQNEAQ (reference sequence). CDR3 length: 15 residues. The data stem from a study of identical twins. Donors were all healthy Caucasians. The data also belong to a second study, concerning yellow fever vaccine responses in identical twins. As reported in that work: The authors reported partly convergent, partly personalized vaccine responses in identical twins.

Sequencing was performed on CD4+ T cells sorted from blood. The sequence derives from a woman between 18 and 29 years old in good health. The J gene is TRBJ2-5, the V gene TRBV7-9; 10 nucleotides agree with TRBD2. The CDR3 sequence is CASSLEASGSETQYF. In DNA, the CDR3 is TGTGCCAGCAGCTTAGAGGCTAGCGGGAGTGAGACCCAGTACTTC.